This passage covers 31 T cell receptor beta chains from one sample sequenced in a study of vaccination and CD4 T cells after COVID-19. Treatment in this sample: roughly 10-day PBMC culture with coronavirus spike peptide pools or control peptides (ViraFEST assay). The Oncomine TCR Beta short-read assay was applied to DNA of cultured CD4+ T cells. TCRdb passed the PCR reads through MiXCR, listing each CDR3 protein once. The sample lists about 15,000 distinct CDR3 sequences, about 56% seen once, with over 3.5% in the top ten. Which antigens these TCRs recognize remains unknown. The sample consisted of CD4+ T cells from blood, cultured in vitro, taken before SARS-CoV-2 vaccination. The receptors originated from a human donor who had recovered from COVID-19.

Written as DNA, the CDR3 is TGTGCCAGCAGCGCCCCGGGACGGATCTATGGCTACACCTTC. It codes for CASSAPGRIYGYTF. The rearrangement uses TRBV9 and TRBJ1-2; the D gene is possibly TRBD1 (5 bases). Germline loops: CDR1 SGDLS, CDR2 YYNGEE. V was cut by 3 bases and J by 4 bases, with 13 bases left in between. The CDR3 is 14 amino acids.

The gene calls are TRBV28 and TRBJ2-4; the D gene is possibly TRBD1 (5 bases). V lost 4 bases and J 6 bases, leaving 13 bases between the germline ends. CDR3 length: 14 residues. Germline CDR1 MDHEN, CDR2 SYDVKM. The CDR3 loop reads CASSSGRVGNIQYF. In DNA form, the CDR3 reads TGTGCCAGCAGTTCTGGCAGGGTTGGAAACATTCAGTACTTC. Based on the CDR3 plus reference TRBV28 and TRBJ2-4, the full variable domain is DVKVTQSSRYLVKRTGEKVFLECVQDMDHENMFWYRQDPGLGLRLIYFSYDVKMKEKGDIPEGYSVSREKKERFSLILESASTNQTSMYLCASSSGRVGNIQYFGAGTRLSVL.

Only a few counts were recorded for this clonotype. CDR3 sequence reads: CSARERYWTGGLSNQPQHF. CDR3 in DNA: TGCAGTGCTAGAGAAAGATATTGGACAGGGGGCCTCAGCAATCAGCCCCAGCATTTT. The chain has TRBV20-1 and TRBJ1-5, with TRBD1 matching over 11 bases. Germline V lookup: CDR1 DFQATT, CDR2 SNEGSKA (reference sequence). CDR3 length: 19 amino acids. V shed 0 bases, J shed 1 base, and the junction held 11 bases outside the gene matches.

The chain recombines TRBV20-1 with TRBJ1-2; D is perhaps TRBD1 (5 bases). With 1 base removed from V and 8 bases from J, the gap between germline ends came to 14 bases. This CDR3 is 13 amino acids long. The germline CDR1 and CDR2 sequences are DFQATT and SNEGSKA (reference sequence). CDR3 DNA: TGCAGTGCTAGAGGACAGTTTGGAGAGGGCTACACCTTC. Protein: CSARGQFGEGYTF.

The chain uses TRBV28 and TRBJ1-2; D not resolved. Trimming stripped 7 bases from V and 4 bases from J, with 16 bases between. From germline, CDR1 is MDHEN and CDR2 SYDVKM. The CDR3 sequence is 14 residues long. In DNA, the CDR3 is TGTGCCAGCACCTCCTCTCCGGTTATCTATGGCTACACCTTC. It encodes CASTSSPVIYGYTF.

The rearrangement uses TRBV20-1 and TRBJ2-2; a weak D match, TRBD1 (6 bases). The V gene's germline CDR1 is DFQATT and CDR2 SNEGSKA (reference sequence). This CDR3 comprises 14 residues. Trimming took 6 bases from V and 6 from J, leaving 17 bases between them. The CDR3: CSAYSLGAAGELFF. Here the CDR3 DNA reads TGCAGTGCCTATTCGTTGGGGGCCGCCGGGGAGCTGTTTTTT.

This sequence joins TRBV5-4 and TRBJ2-4; TRBD1 is a possible D gene (6 bases). Trimming cost V 2 bases and J 13 bases, with 13 bases left between them. Per germline, CDR1 SGHNT and CDR2 YYREEE (reference sequence). The CDR3 sequence is 12 residues long. The CDR3 coding sequence is TGTGCCAGCAGCTTCCACCGGGACACGCAGTACTTC. Translated: CASSFHRDTQYF.

This rearrangement joins TRBV27 to TRBJ2-2; 8 bases are shared with TRBD1. The V segment lost 6 bases and the J segment 7 bases; nucleotides outside the gene matches: 19. The germline V gene has CDR1 MNHEY and CDR2 SMNVEV (reference sequence). This CDR3 contains 18 residues. The DNA of the CDR3 is TGTGCCAGCAGCTCCCCCGGACAGGGAAAAGGGGTTGACGGGGAGCTGTTTTTT. Its translation: CASSSPGQGKGVDGELFF.

J is TRBJ1-2 and V is TRBV20-1; 10 nucleotides agree with TRBD1. This CDR3 is 13 amino acids long. The ends lost 5 bases at V and 6 bases at J; junction bases unmatched: 6. Germline V lookup: CDR1 DFQATT, CDR2 SNEGSKA (reference sequence). This CDR3 reads CSAQGQGVDGYTF. The DNA for the CDR3 is TGCAGTGCTCAAGGACAGGGGGTAGATGGCTACACCTTC.

This clonotype was observed a few times. CDR3 in DNA: TGTGCCAGCAGTTTAAGTCAACAGGGGGTTGCCGGCACTGAAGCTTTCTTT. It translates to CASSLSQQGVAGTEAFF. The chain combines TRBV27 with TRBJ1-1; 8 bases match TRBD1. This CDR3 has 17 residues. Germline CDR1 MNHEY, CDR2 SMNVEV (reference sequence). V was pared by 2 bases and J by 4 bases, with 12 bases of the junction left unmatched.

This clonotype was counted a few times. J is TRBJ1-5 and V is TRBV7-2, with D tentatively TRBD1 (6 bases). CDR1 and CDR2 from the germline V gene are SGHTA and FQGNSA. Trimming removed 4 bases at V and 7 bases at J, with 14 bases between. This CDR3 comprises 14 residues. The CDR3 loop is CASSYPGAWQPQHF. In nucleotides, the CDR3 is TGTGCCAGCAGCTATCCGGGGGCGTGGCAGCCCCAGCATTTT.

Only a few counts were recorded for this clonotype. The chain couples TRBV20-1 to TRBJ1-2; a possible D gene is TRBD1 (6 bases). Germline V gene lookup returns CDR1 DFQATT and CDR2 SNEGSKA (reference sequence). The CDR3 consists of 12 residues. The CDR3 sequence: CSVSQGNYGYTF. The CDR3 DNA reads as TGCAGCGTCAGTCAGGGGAACTATGGCTACACCTTC.

J is TRBJ2-7 and V is TRBV28; the D is unclear. This CDR3 has 13 amino acids. Germline-derived CDR1 and CDR2 are MDHEN and SYDVKM. Trimming pared 8 bases from V and 7 bases from J, leaving 18 bases between. The chain's CDR3 is CASGEGQLVEQYF. In nucleotides, the CDR3 is TGTGCCAGCGGCGAAGGCCAGTTAGTTGAGCAGTACTTC.

The J gene is TRBJ2-5, the V gene TRBV7-6, with D possibly being TRBD1 (6 bases). V lost 1 base to trimming and J lost 9 bases, with 18 bases between them. Germline loops: CDR1 SGHVS, CDR2 FNYEAQ. There are 15 residues in the CDR3. DNA for the CDR3: TGTGCCAGCAGCTTAGTTTCCAGAGGAAAGGGGGCCCAGTACTTC. Residues: CASSLVSRGKGAQYF.

This clonotype appeared a single time. The rearrangement uses TRBV6-2 or TRBV6-3 and TRBJ2-3, with D perhaps matching TRBD2 (5 bases). The CDR3 has 15 amino acids. CDR1 is MNHEY and CDR2 is SVGEGT in the germline V gene. Trimming cost V 5 bases and J 9 bases, with 21 bases left between them. CDR3 bases: TGTGCCAGCAGTCGGACTCAGATACGGAGTAGGACGCAGTATTTT. It is translated as CASSRTQIRSRTQYF.

The chain has TRBV7-3 and TRBJ1-2; the D gene is possibly TRBD1 (6 bases). V dropped 4 bases and J dropped 8 bases, with 17 bases sitting between them. Germline V gene lookup returns CDR1 SGHTA and CDR2 FQGTGA. The CDR3 has 14 amino acids. The CDR3 DNA reads TGTGCCAGCAGCTACCTGACAGGCCCAGGGGGCTACACCTTC. It yields the protein CASSYLTGPGGYTF.

V usage is TRBV28 and J usage is TRBJ1-5; 10 bases fit TRBD1. The CDR3 loop spans 17 amino acids. Looked up from germline, CDR1 is MDHEN and CDR2 is SYDVKM. The junction had 10 bases not matched to a gene; V was cut back by 5 bases and J by 3 bases. CDR3 sequence reads: CASSLFWTGGFNQPQHF. As DNA, the CDR3 is TGTGCCAGCAGTCTATTCTGGACAGGGGGTTTCAATCAGCCCCAGCATTTT.

This clonotype was detected a few times. V is TRBV6-2 or TRBV6-3 and J is TRBJ1-5, with D maybe TRBD1 (5 bases). This CDR3 is built from 13 residues. Germline CDR1 MNHEY, CDR2 SVGEGT. V lost 8 bases and J lost 2, with 10 bases in between. DNA of the CDR3: TGTGCCAGCCGGGACGGAGGCAATCAGCCCCAGCATTTT. This translates into CASRDGGNQPQHF.

V is TRBV7-3 and J is TRBJ2-7; D might be TRBD1 (5 bases). Trimming shortened V by 2 bases and J by 1 base, and 6 bases separated the two germline ends. Germline V lookup: CDR1 SGHTA, CDR2 FQGTGA. This CDR3 spans 13 amino acids. CDR3 sequence reads: CASSLDRSYEQYF. CDR3 nucleotides: TGTGCCAGCAGCTTAGACAGATCCTACGAGCAGTACTTC.

This clonotype has more than one count but fewer than ten. The rearrangement joins TRBV20-1 to TRBJ2-3; D possibly uses TRBD1 or TRBD2 (6 bases each). Between the trimmed V and J ends, which lost 1 base and 2 bases, there was a span of 13 bases. The CDR3 totals 15 residues. CDR1 and CDR2 from the germline V gene are DFQATT and SNEGSKA (reference sequence). The CDR3: CSARVSRGLTDTQYF. In DNA, the CDR3 is TGCAGTGCTAGAGTGTCCAGGGGACTCACAGATACGCAGTATTTT.

This clonotype has a single count. V gene TRBV9 combines with J gene TRBJ1-2, with a weak D call TRBD1 (5 bases). V was shortened by 4 bases and J by 3 bases, with 13 bases between the two germline ends. Germline V lookup: CDR1 SGDLS, CDR2 YYNGEE. The CDR3 is made up of 14 amino acids. The CDR3 loop reads CASSPHGGDYGYTF. The CDR3 coding sequence is TGTGCCAGCAGCCCGCATGGGGGAGACTATGGCTACACCTTC.

The chain is built from TRBV7-2 and TRBJ2-5; TRBD1 or TRBD2 may be the D gene (5 bases each). Trimming cost V 5 bases and J 3 bases, with 10 bases left between them. The CDR3 is 13 amino acids. Germline V gene sequence: CDR1 SGHTA, CDR2 FQGNSA. CDR3 in amino acids: CASSTGPEETQYF. CDR3 coding DNA: TGTGCCAGCAGCACGGGACCGGAAGAGACCCAGTACTTC.

This chain connects TRBV10-3 to TRBJ2-3; possibly TRBD2 for D (6 bases). Trimming cost V 2 bases and J 2 bases, with 11 bases left between them. The CDR3 totals 15 residues. Germline V gene sequence: CDR1 ENHRY, CDR2 SYGVKD. Written as DNA, the CDR3 is TGTGCCATCAGTGAGCAGGAGGGGTTCACAGATACGCAGTATTTT. It specifies CAISEQEGFTDTQYF.

The genes are TRBV6-2 or TRBV6-3 and TRBJ2-2; the D gene is possibly TRBD1 (6 bases). Trimming took off 4 bases at V and 4 bases at J, with 16 bases between the two ends. Germline CDR1 reads MNHEY; CDR2 reads SVGEGT. This CDR3 has 16 residues. The CDR3 DNA is TGTGCCAGCAGTTCCCTACAGGGCACGAGCACCGGGGAGCTGTTTTTT. It translates to CASSSLQGTSTGELFF.

The V call is TRBV15, the J call TRBJ2-5; possible D gene TRBD2, 6 bases. V lost 1 base to trimming and J lost 3 bases, with 18 bases between them. Germline V gene data show CDR1 as LNHNV and CDR2 as YYDKDF (reference sequence). The CDR3 consists of 17 residues. The DNA for the CDR3 is TGTGCCACCAGCAGAGGTGTGAGTGCCTCGGGGGAAGAGACCCAGTACTTC. This codes for CATSRGVSASGEETQYF. Using reference TRBV15 and TRBJ2-5 for the parts outside the CDR3, the full variable domain is DAMVIQNPRYQVTQFGKPVTLSCSQTLNHNVMYWYQQKSSQAPKLLFHYYDKDFNNEADTPDNFQSRRPNTSFCFLDIRSPGLGDTAMYLCATSRGVSASGEETQYFGPGTRLLVL.

This chain connects TRBV6-5 to TRBJ1-6; D possibly corresponds to TRBD1 (5 bases). This CDR3 has 15 residues. CDR1 MNHEY and CDR2 SVGAGI come from the germline V gene. Deletions cut 0 bases from V and 9 bases from J, with 12 bases between. Here the CDR3 DNA reads TGTGCCAGCAGTTACTCCCCAGGGAGTACTTCACCCCTCCACTTT. Translated, it gives CASSYSPGSTSPLHF.

This clonotype was seen more than once but under ten times. The chain couples TRBV11-3 to TRBJ1-1; D gene unclear. V was shortened by 5 bases and J by 1 base, with 14 bases between the two germline ends. Per germline, CDR1 SGHNT and CDR2 YENEEA. There are 15 residues in the CDR3. The CDR3 DNA follows: TGTGCCAGCAGCCACCACCGGACGGAGAACACTGAAGCTTTCTTT. The encoded protein is CASSHHRTENTEAFF.

The V and J genes are TRBV12-5 and TRBJ1-5; 11 bases are a match to TRBD1. The germline V gene encodes CDR1 LGHNT and CDR2 FRNRAP. The J segment lost 5 bases and the V segment lost 6 bases, leaving 18 bases of the junction unmatched. The CDR3 length is 19 residues. The CDR3 nucleotides are TGTGCTAGTGGCAATCTACTAGGACAGGGGGCGACCTTCGATCAGCCCCAGCATTTT. It specifies CASGNLLGQGATFDQPQHF.

The chain carries TRBV29-1 and TRBJ2-5; TRBD2 is a possible D gene (5 bases). V gave up 7 bases and J gave up 4 bases, with 13 bases separating them. CDR1 and CDR2 from the germline V gene are SQVTM and ANQGSEA. CDR3 size: 12 residues. As DNA, the CDR3 is TGCAGCGCCTCGATTGCGGGAGAGACCCAGTACTTC. As protein: CSASIAGETQYF. The full variable domain, completed using reference TRBV29-1 and TRBJ2-5, is SAVISQKPSRDICQRGTSLTIQCQVDSQVTMMFWYRQQPGQSLTLIATANQGSEATYESGFVIDKFPISRPNLTFSTLTVSNMSPEDSSIYLCSASIAGETQYFGPGTRLLVL.

J is TRBJ1-2 and V is TRBV27, with 7 bases that match TRBD1. V dropped 6 bases and J dropped 6; count of bases not matched to a gene: 7. There are 13 residues in the CDR3. Per germline, CDR1 MNHEY and CDR2 SMNVEV (reference sequence). CDR3 residues: CASRNVGQNGYTF. Here the CDR3 DNA reads TGTGCCAGCAGAAACGTGGGACAGAATGGCTACACCTTC.

This clonotype was seen a few times. The gene calls are TRBV7-2 and TRBJ2-5; TRBD1 might be the D (5 bases). V gave up 2 bases and J gave up 2 bases, with 9 bases separating them. The CDR3 covers 14 residues. CDR1 and CDR2 (germline): SGHTA, FQGNSA. This CDR3 is CASSLQGIQETQYF. For the CDR3, the DNA is TGTGCCAGCAGCTTACAGGGTATACAAGAGACCCAGTACTTC. The full variable domain, its missing parts supplied by reference TRBV7-2 and TRBJ2-5, is GAGVSQSPSNKVTEKGKDVELRCDPISGHTALYWYRQSLGQGLEFLIYFQGNSAPDKSGLPSDRFSAERTGGSVSTLTIQRTQQEDSAVYLCASSLQGIQETQYFGPGTRLLVL.